Below are 26 T cell receptor beta chains sequenced from a single sample in a study of T cells in localized non-small cell lung cancer. The repertoire was sequenced with immunoSEQ multiplex PCR; TCRdb's copy has only in-frame clones and lacks some. The sample lists about 16,000 clones; around 90% were seen once. The specimen was peripheral blood mononuclear cells, collected before any cancer treatment. The receptors originated from a woman aged 35-75 years with stage III lung adenocarcinoma.

The chain couples TRBV11-2 to TRBJ1-1; perhaps TRBD1 as D (5 bases). CDR3 size: 15 residues. Germline loops: CDR1 SGHAT, CDR2 FQNNGV. V shed 5 bases and J shed 3 bases, with 16 bases lying between them. CDR3 amino acids: CASSGFLWGDTEAFF. In DNA, the CDR3 is TGTGCCAGCAGCGGATTTTTATGGGGGGACACTGAAGCTTTCTTT.

In its sample, this clone was seen a few times. V gene TRBV30 combines with J gene TRBJ2-1; possibly TRBD2 for D (5 bases). The CDR3 is 14 residues long. Germline V gene lookup returns CDR1 GTSNPN and CDR2 SVGIG (reference sequence). Trimming took 8 bases from V and 0 from J, leaving 14 bases between them. The CDR3 is CARGPGRSYNEQFF. The CDR3 DNA follows: TGTGCCCGCGGGCCCGGCCGCTCCTACAATGAGCAGTTCTTC.

The gene calls are TRBV6-1 and TRBJ1-6, with D possibly being TRBD1 (6 bases). The CDR3 contains 15 residues. The germline CDR1 and CDR2 sequences are MNHNS and SASEGT. Trimming cost V 7 bases and J 9 bases, with 19 bases left between them. CDR3 sequence reads: CASTWGGGRGSPLHF. CDR3 DNA: TGTGCCAGCACTTGGGGAGGGGGACGGGGTTCACCCCTCCACTTT.

The V and J genes are TRBV19 and TRBJ1-1, with no clear D. CDR3 length: 16 residues. Germline assignment: CDR1 LNHDA and CDR2 SQIVND (reference sequence). Trimming left V 3 bases short and J 1 base short, with 15 bases between. The CDR3 sequence is CASSIPGRVENTEAFF. As DNA, the CDR3 is TGTGCCAGTAGTATCCCCGGGCGGGTTGAGAACACTGAAGCTTTCTTT.

V gene TRBV5-1 combines with J gene TRBJ1-1; 7 bases are shared with TRBD1. The V segment lost 2 bases and the J segment 0 bases; nucleotides outside the gene matches: 4. This CDR3 comprises 15 residues. Per the germline V gene, CDR1 is SGHRS and CDR2 is YFSETQ. The CDR3 nucleotides are TGCGCCAGCAGCTTTGCAGGGGGTATGAACACTGAAGCTTTCTTT. Its protein is CASSFAGGMNTEAFF.

Only one count was recorded for this clone. The chain joins TRBV2 to TRBJ2-2; tentative D call: TRBD1 (5 bases). The CDR3 has 12 amino acids. CDR1 and CDR2 from the germline V gene are SNHLY and FYNNEI. V was shortened by 8 bases and J by 7 bases, with 11 bases between the two germline ends. CDR3 sequence (DNA): TGTGCCAGCTACCCAGGGAACGGGGAGCTGTTTTTT. Amino acid sequence: CASYPGNGELFF.

V and J are TRBV7-8 and TRBJ1-5; 7 bases are a match to TRBD1. The CDR3 runs 17 residues. Trimming at V came to 0 bases and at J to 4 bases, leaving 9 bases not matched to a gene. Germline V lookup: CDR1 SGHVS, CDR2 FQNEAQ. The CDR3 sequence: CASSLAPLGQINQPQHF. CDR3 nucleotide sequence: TGTGCCAGCAGCTTAGCTCCACTGGGACAGATTAATCAGCCCCAGCATTTT.

V usage is TRBV11-2 and J usage is TRBJ2-7; maybe TRBD1 (5 bases). The V gene's germline CDR1 is SGHAT and CDR2 FQNNGV. This CDR3 has 14 amino acids. Deletions cut 1 base from V and 4 bases from J, with 11 bases between. This CDR3 reads CASSLAGAGYEQYF. The CDR3 nucleotides read TGTGCCAGCAGCTTAGCTGGGGCAGGGTACGAGCAGTACTTC.

This chain uses TRBV7-2 with TRBJ2-7; 7 nucleotides match TRBD2. V dropped 5 bases and J dropped 6; count of bases not matched to a gene: 16. The CDR3 totals 16 residues. Germline CDR1 SGHTA, CDR2 FQGNSA. Here the CDR3 DNA reads TGTGCCAGCAGCCCAGGACCTGGCGGGGGTAGTCTCGAGCAGTACTTC. This codes for CASSPGPGGGSLEQYF. The whole variable domain, filled in from reference TRBV7-2 and TRBJ2-7, reads GAGVSQSPSNKVTEKGKDVELRCDPISGHTALYWYRQSLGQGLEFLIYFQGNSAPDKSGLPSDRFSAERTGGSVSTLTIQRTQQEDSAVYLCASSPGPGGGSLEQYFGPGTRLTVT.

This clone has just one count. This sequence joins TRBV6-5 and TRBJ2-7, with TRBD1 matching 11 bases. Germline V gives CDR1 MNHEY, CDR2 SVGAGI. The trim removed 7 bases at V and 5 bases at J, leaving 4 bases unmatched. CDR3 size: 13 residues. This chain's CDR3 is CASIRTGGDEQYF. The CDR3 nucleotides read TGTGCCAGCATACGGACAGGGGGCGACGAGCAGTACTTC.

The chain recombines TRBV5-1 with TRBJ1-6, with TRBD1 identical over 10 bases. Germline-derived CDR1 and CDR2 are SGHRS and YFSETQ. With V trimmed by 4 bases and J by 8 bases, 6 bases remained unmatched. This CDR3 has 15 residues. In DNA form, the CDR3 reads TGCGCCAGCAGCGGGGGACAGGGGACTTATTCACCCCTCCACTTT. It translates to CASSGGQGTYSPLHF.

The genes are TRBV6-1 and TRBJ2-2; the match to TRBD1 covers 9 bases. Germline CDR1 and CDR2: MNHNS and SASEGT. The CDR3 spans 14 residues. J lost 7 bases, V lost 10 bases, and 10 bases had no gene match. For the CDR3, the DNA is TGTGCCACTCAAGAACAGGGGGCAGTCGGGGAGCTGTTTTTT. It codes for CATQEQGAVGELFF.

The genes are TRBV19 and TRBJ1-3; D gene ambiguous. Looked up from germline, CDR1 is LNHDA and CDR2 is SQIVND (reference sequence). Trimming took 5 bases from V and 0 from J, leaving 11 bases between them. The CDR3 runs 15 residues. CDR3 region: CASSPDGASGNTIYF. The CDR3 DNA reads as TGTGCCAGTAGTCCGGACGGAGCCTCTGGAAACACCATATATTTT.

The chain couples TRBV7-8 to TRBJ2-2; the D is unclear. The germline gives CDR1 SGHVS, CDR2 FQNEAQ. V dropped 3 bases and J dropped 4 bases, with 9 bases sitting between them. This CDR3 contains 14 residues. The CDR3 coding sequence is TGTGCCAGCAGCTTTAGCAGGAGCACCGGGGAGCTGTTTTTT. Its protein product is CASSFSRSTGELFF.

The chain combines TRBV15 with TRBJ2-1; no definite D call. V shed 0 bases and J shed 10 bases, with 4 bases lying between them. CDR3 length: 11 residues. Germline values: CDR1 LNHNV, CDR2 YYDKDF (reference sequence). The DNA of the CDR3 is TGTGCCACCAGCAGAGATGGGGAGCAGTTCTTC. Its translation is CATSRDGEQFF.

V gene TRBV28 combines with J gene TRBJ2-7; 7 nucleotides line up with TRBD1. The ends lost 4 bases at V and 4 bases at J; junction bases unmatched: 10. CDR3 size: 15 residues. In germline, CDR1 is MDHEN, CDR2 SYDVKM. CDR3 DNA sequence: TGTGCCAGCAGTTCACAGGGACAGTTAAAATACGAGCAGTACTTC. Translating it yields CASSSQGQLKYEQYF.

The V gene is TRBV7-3, the J gene TRBJ2-1, with 9 bases lining up with TRBD2. V was pared by 2 bases and J by 6 bases, with 8 bases of the junction left unmatched. This CDR3 is 16 amino acids long. Germline-derived CDR1 and CDR2 are SGHTA and FQGTGA. Here the CDR3 DNA reads TGTGCCAGCAGCTTAGCGGGATTAGCGGGGGCCAATGAGCAGTTCTTC. It yields the protein CASSLAGLAGANEQFF.

The chain uses TRBV7-2 and TRBJ1-1; possibly TRBD1 for D (5 bases). Germline V lookup: CDR1 SGHTA, CDR2 FQGNSA. V shed 3 bases and J shed 4 bases, with 12 bases lying between them. This CDR3 is 14 amino acids long. CDR3 coding DNA: TGTGCCAGCAGCTTCCGGTGGGGGTCCACTGAAGCTTTCTTT. Protein product: CASSFRWGSTEAFF.

The chain has TRBV9 and TRBJ1-5, with 7 bases that match TRBD1. The V and J ends lost 4 bases and 0 bases, in that order; junction bases with no gene match: 4. This CDR3 is built from 15 residues. Germline assignment: CDR1 SGDLS and CDR2 YYNGEE. CDR3 sequence reads: CASSQGGVSNQPQHF. The CDR3 bases are TGTGCCAGCAGCCAGGGGGGGGTTAGCAATCAGCCCCAGCATTTT. Variable domain in full (rest from reference TRBV9 and TRBJ1-5): DSGVTQTPKHLITATGQRVTLRCSPRSGDLSVYWYQQSLDQGLQFLIQYYNGEERAKGNILERFSAQQFPDLHSELNLSSLELGDSALYFCASSQGGVSNQPQHFGDGTRLSIL.

The rearrangement uses TRBV2 and TRBJ2-7; 13 bases match TRBD2. The CDR3 is 15 residues long. CDR1 is SNHLY and CDR2 is FYNNEI in the germline V gene. V shed 6 bases and J 4 bases; nucleotides not matched to a gene: 6. The DNA for the CDR3 is TGTGCCAGCAGAACTAGCGGGAGGGAAAGGTACGAGCAGTACTTC. Translated: CASRTSGRERYEQYF.

This clone turned up a few times. V gene TRBV20-1 combines with J gene TRBJ2-7; D ambiguous. V was pared by 6 bases and J by 7 bases, with 13 bases between. Germline V gives CDR1 DFQATT, CDR2 SNEGSKA (reference sequence). The CDR3 runs 11 residues. CDR3 sequence (DNA): TGCAGTGCCACAACCCCATGGGAGCAGTACTTC. Its translation is CSATTPWEQYF.

J is TRBJ2-7 and V is TRBV19, with D possibly being TRBD2 (5 bases). Looked up from germline, CDR1 is LNHDA and CDR2 is SQIVND (reference sequence). CDR3 length: 15 residues. The ends were cut back, 5 bases at V and 0 bases at J, with 14 bases in the middle. CDR3 in amino acids: CASSPEAEGSYEQYF. CDR3 DNA sequence: TGTGCCAGTAGTCCTGAGGCCGAGGGCTCCTACGAGCAGTACTTC.

V usage is TRBV2 and J usage is TRBJ1-2; D remains unclear. V was shortened by 6 bases and J by 6 bases, with 17 bases between the two germline ends. The germline V gene encodes CDR1 SNHLY and CDR2 FYNNEI. This CDR3 is 14 amino acids long. CDR3 region: CASSPSLGLNGYTF. Here the CDR3 DNA reads TGTGCCAGCAGCCCTTCCCTGGGTCTGAATGGCTACACCTTC.

The J gene is TRBJ1-1, the V gene TRBV5-4; unclear D gene. This CDR3 has 13 amino acids. The germline V and J ends were trimmed by 2 bases and 5 bases, with 10 bases remaining between them. Germline V CDR1 and CDR2: SGHNT, YYREEE (reference sequence). CDR3 DNA sequence: TGTGCCAGCAGCTTTCAGGAGGGTACTGAAGCTTTCTTT. Translating gives CASSFQEGTEAFF. Full variable domain (rest looked up from reference TRBV5-4 and TRBJ1-1): ETGVTQSPTHLIKTRGQQVTLRCSSQSGHNTVSWYQQALGQGPQFIFQYYREEENGRGNFPPRFSGLQFPNYSSELNVNALELDDSALYLCASSFQEGTEAFFGQGTRLTVV.

V gene TRBV19 combines with J gene TRBJ2-3; TRBD2 aligns across 10 bases. The CDR3 extends over 15 amino acids. V was clipped by 6 bases and J by 3 bases; unmatched bases: 6. Germline loops: CDR1 LNHDA, CDR2 SQIVND (reference sequence). In DNA, the CDR3 is TGTGCCAGTAGAGATAGCGGGAGGCGTACAGATACGCAGTATTTT. Protein product: CASRDSGRRTDTQYF.

The CDR3 spells CSVVRTVPMNTEAFF. CDR3 in DNA: TGCAGCGTTGTAAGGACAGTTCCCATGAACACTGAAGCTTTCTTT. This chain joins TRBV29-1 and TRBJ1-1; possible D gene TRBD1, 6 bases. The V end was cut by 4 bases, the J end by 0 bases, with 15 bases between. The CDR3 has 15 residues. Germline CDR1 SQVTM, CDR2 ANQGSEA.